The rows below give T cell receptor beta chains drawn from one sample of a study of CD8 T cells in Susac syndrome. TCRdb recomputed calls from the immunoSEQ multiplex PCR reads with MiXCR, one row per CDR3 protein. The repertoire includes around 160,000 distinct CDR3 sequences, roughly 93% of them detected once, and roughly 0.13% sits in the top ten. What was sequenced was CD4+ T cells from PBMCs. These receptors were taken from a human donor in good health. Each CDR3 is given with its conserved first and last residue. D genes are given only for firm matches. Only some rows state a clone size, as once, few, many or a class for expanded clones.

CASSLLGPSNSPLHF TGTGCCAGCAGCTTATTGGGACCGAGTAATTCACCCCTCCACTTT - TRBJ1-6 - TRBV7-3
CASSQEAGHYGYTF TGCGCCAGCAGCCAAGAGGCAGGACACTATGGCTACACCTTC once TRBJ1-2 - TRBV4-1
CASLSQQVSNQPQHF TGTGCCAGCCTCTCGCAGCAGGTTAGCAATCAGCCCCAGCATTTT - TRBJ1-5 - TRBV6-1
CASSYSLDTGELFF TGTGCCAGCAGTTACAGTCTAGACACCGGGGAGCTGTTTTTT - TRBJ2-2 - TRBV6-6
CASSHFDRAMNTEAFF TGCGCCAGCAGTCACTTTGACAGGGCAATGAACACTGAAGCTTTCTTT - TRBJ1-1 TRBD1 TRBV23-1
CASSLLRRTGDTTDTQYF TGTGCCAGCAGCTTGCTAAGGCGGACAGGGGACACCACAGATACGCAGTATTTT - TRBJ2-3 TRBD1 TRBV5-6
CASSLQPNTEAFF TGTGCCAGCAGCCTCCAACCGAACACTGAAGCTTTCTTT - TRBJ1-1 - TRBV11-2
CASSLWIYTGELFF TGTGCCAGCAGCTTATGGATTTACACCGGGGAGCTGTTTTTT - TRBJ2-2 - TRBV11-2
CAWRGRGYGYTF TGTGCCTGGAGAGGCAGGGGGTATGGCTACACCTTC - TRBJ1-2 TRBD1 TRBV30
CASSPGAGSTDTQYF TGTGCCAGCAGCCCCGGCGCGGGGAGCACAGATACGCAGTATTTT - TRBJ2-3 - TRBV7-9
CSSTGTGGNIQYF TGCAGCTCCACTGGGACAGGAGGGAACATTCAGTACTTC - TRBJ2-4 TRBD1 TRBV29-1
CASSLQGTHGYTF TGCGCCAGCAGCTTACAGGGAACCCATGGCTACACCTTC - TRBJ1-2 - TRBV5-1
CATSGTGQETQYF TGTGCCACCAGTGGGACAGGGCAGGAGACCCAGTACTTC - TRBJ2-5 TRBD1 TRBV24-1
CASSGKDRGAGNTIYF TGTGCCAGCAGCGGGAAAGACAGGGGAGCCGGAAACACCATATATTTT - TRBJ1-3 TRBD1 TRBV5-6
CSALGQLYDYTF TGCAGTGCCCTGGGACAGCTGTATGACTACACCTTC - TRBJ1-2 TRBD1 TRBV20-1
CASSYSPRDTQYF TGTGCCAGCAGTTACTCTCCTCGGGATACGCAGTATTTT - TRBJ2-3 - TRBV6-5
CASSPTSGFQETQYF TGTGCCAGCAGCCCGACTAGCGGGTTCCAAGAGACCCAGTACTTC - TRBJ2-5 TRBD2 TRBV5-4
CSARGPGGFEAFF TGCAGTGCTAGAGGGCCCGGCGGGTTCGAAGCTTTCTTT - TRBJ1-1 - TRBV20-1
CSASRQGHQPQHF TGCAGTGCTAGTCGACAGGGGCATCAGCCCCAGCATTTT - TRBJ1-5 TRBD1 TRBV20-1
CASNPTGNGYTF TGTGCCAGCAACCCGACCGGCAATGGCTACACCTTC - TRBJ1-2 - TRBV28
CASSWTDLMNTEAFF TGCGCCAGCAGCTGGACAGACTTAATGAACACTGAAGCTTTCTTT - TRBJ1-1 - TRBV5-1
CASSDQGSDTQYF TGTGCCAGCAGTGACCAGGGGTCAGATACGCAGTATTTT - TRBJ2-3 - TRBV6-4
CASSLMSAGELFF TGTGCCAGCAGCTTAATGTCCGCCGGGGAGCTGTTTTTT - TRBJ2-2 - TRBV7-3
CSAPGGGDTQYF TGCAGTGCGCCCGGGGGGGGAGATACGCAGTATTTT - TRBJ2-3 TRBD2 TRBV20-1
CASSQGHRSGNTIYF TGTGCCAGCAGCCAAGGACATCGCTCTGGAAACACCATATATTTT - TRBJ1-3 - TRBV3-1
CASSYAGTGNGYTF TGTGCCAGCAGTTACGCCGGGACAGGGAATGGCTACACCTTC - TRBJ1-2 TRBD1 TRBV6-5
CASSVRRDSYNEQFF TGTGCCAGCAGCGTCCGCCGGGACTCATACAATGAGCAGTTCTTC - TRBJ2-1 - TRBV9
CASSSGREAFF TGTGCCAGCTCATCAGGGCGAGAAGCTTTCTTT - TRBJ1-1 - TRBV18
CASTLDRADLNTEAFF TGTGCCAGCACCTTGGACAGGGCAGATCTGAACACTGAAGCTTTCTTT - TRBJ1-1 - TRBV21-1
CASSIGGSSFNQPQHF TGTGCCAGTAGTATAGGGGGCAGTTCCTTCAATCAGCCCCAGCATTTT - TRBJ1-5 - TRBV19
CASSPGTGDRGYTF TGTGCCAGCAGCCCCGGCACAGGGGATCGCGGCTACACCTTC - TRBJ1-2 TRBD1 TRBV5-4
CASSAEGGGQPQHF TGTGCCAGCAGTGCGGAAGGGGGTGGTCAGCCCCAGCATTTT - TRBJ1-5 - TRBV2
CASSRAERDTDTQYF TGTGCCAGCAGCCGAGCGGAGCGGGACACAGATACGCAGTATTTT - TRBJ2-3 TRBD2 TRBV7-2
CASSATGGIETQYF TGTGCCAGCAGCGCAACAGGGGGCATAGAGACCCAGTACTTC - TRBJ2-5 TRBD1 TRBV5-4
CASSQTRNSGNTIYF TGTGCCAGCAGCCAAACCCGAAATTCTGGAAACACCATATATTTT once TRBJ1-3 - TRBV2
CASSQSGRGLFF TGTGCCAGCAGCCAATCGGGAAGGGGACTGTTTTTT - TRBJ1-4 - TRBV16
CASSLASEAEAFF TGTGCCAGCAGCTTAGCTAGCGAGGCTGAAGCTTTCTTT - TRBJ1-1 - TRBV7-9
CSFRQGGTYEQYF TGCAGCTTCCGACAGGGGGGAACCTACGAGCAGTACTTC few TRBJ2-7 TRBD1 TRBV29-1
CASSFSPQETQYF TGCGCCAGCAGCTTCTCGCCTCAAGAGACCCAGTACTTC - TRBJ2-5 - TRBV5-1
CASSPQGLQPQHF TGTGCCAGCAGTCCCCAGGGGCTTCAGCCCCAGCATTTT - TRBJ1-5 - TRBV6-5
CSVEGWGNEAFF TGCAGCGTTGAAGGTTGGGGTAATGAAGCTTTCTTT - TRBJ1-1 - TRBV29-1
CASSLAGAGVNTEAFF TGCGCCAGCAGCTTGGCTGGGGCAGGGGTGAACACTGAAGCTTTCTTT - TRBJ1-1 - TRBV5-1
CATSRDRGNYEQYF TGTGCCACCAGCAGAGATAGGGGAAACTACGAGCAGTACTTC - TRBJ2-7 - TRBV15
CSAFQYGGSTDTQYF TGCAGTGCCTTCCAATACGGGGGGAGCACAGATACGCAGTATTTT - TRBJ2-3 TRBD2 TRBV20-1
CASRGPEGAFGYTF TGTGCCAGCAGGGGACCGGAAGGGGCCTTTGGCTACACCTTC - TRBJ1-2 - TRBV9
CSVEPYNEQFF TGCAGCGTTGAACCGTACAATGAGCAGTTCTTC - TRBJ2-1 - TRBV29-1